The T cell receptor (beta chain) described here comes from a study of response to subunit inactivated influenza vaccine. TCRdb re-called the RT-PCR reads with MiXCR, one entry per CDR3 protein. This sample has roughly 550,000 distinct CDR3 sequences, with roughly 25% found just once. The V gene lost 2 bases and the J gene lost 3 bases, with 10 bases spanning the gap. The CDR3 is made up of 14 amino acids. Looked up from germline, CDR1 is DFQATT and CDR2 is SNEGSKA (reference sequence). This sample was also put to use in a study of T cells expressing NK-cell markers. Per that paper: The authors generated TCR beta cDNA through 5'RACE template switching with UMIs. The TCR beta repertoires were obtained from sorted CD3+CD56+NKG2C+, CD3+CD56+NKG2C- and CD3+CD56-NKG2C+ T cells.

The chain employs TRBV20-1 and TRBJ1-4; D is ambiguous. Sequencing was performed on CD4+ T cells sorted from PBMCs, taken 11 to 12 days after vaccination. The sequence was obtained from a man aged 45-60 years who received an inactivated influenza vaccine. The CDR3 bases are TGCAGTGCTAGACAGAGGGAACCTAATGAAAAACTGTTTTTT. It codes for CSARQREPNEKLFF.